A single sample is the source of the 30 T cell receptor beta chains below, sequenced in a study of T cell changes during pregnancy in multiple sclerosis. The protocol was immunoSEQ multiplex PCR, while the TCRdb copy is restricted to in-frame clones and leaves out a portion. The sample has some 120,000 clones; about 96% are singletons. Specimen: peripheral blood, collected after pregnancy. The source of these receptors is a female donor with multiple sclerosis, enrolled in a pregnancy study.

This clone was recorded only once. The chain carries TRBV9 and TRBJ2-3; maybe TRBD1 (5 bases). CDR1 and CDR2 (germline): SGDLS, YYNGEE. The V gene lost 1 base and the J gene lost 2 bases, with 8 bases spanning the gap. The CDR3 consists of 14 residues. CDR3 residues: CASSVRGNTDTQYF. CDR3 DNA sequence: TGTGCCAGCAGCGTAAGGGGCAACACAGATACGCAGTATTTT.

This clone has a handful of counts. The chain uses TRBV30 and TRBJ1-1; 10 bases agree with TRBD1. Germline V gives CDR1 GTSNPN, CDR2 SVGIG (reference sequence). The CDR3 has 13 residues. The V gene end was trimmed by 7 bases and the J gene end by 1 base; junction bases not matched to a gene: 3. The CDR3 nucleotides read TGTGCCTCGACAGGGGGCGGGAACACTGAAGCTTTCTTT. Translation: CASTGGGNTEAFF.

The rearrangement uses TRBV4-2 and TRBJ2-7; tentative D call: TRBD2 (6 bases). The CDR3 contains 15 residues. In germline, CDR1 is LGHNA, CDR2 YNFKEQ. The V end lost 1 base, the J end lost 4 bases, and 14 bases lay between the germline ends. CDR3 protein: CASSQGAGGNYEQYF. Here the CDR3 DNA reads TGTGCCAGCAGCCAAGGGGCGGGCGGGAATTACGAGCAGTACTTC.

The V and J genes are TRBV9 and TRBJ1-3, with no clear D. The CDR3 sequence is 15 residues long. The ends were cut back, 0 bases at V and 5 bases at J, with 12 bases in the middle. Germline V gene data show CDR1 as SGDLS and CDR2 as YYNGEE. CDR3: CASSVEGGYRNTIYF. Here the CDR3 DNA reads TGTGCCAGCAGCGTAGAGGGAGGGTATAGAAACACCATATATTTT. Based on the CDR3 plus reference TRBV9 and TRBJ1-3, the full variable domain is DSGVTQTPKHLITATGQRVTLRCSPRSGDLSVYWYQQSLDQGLQFLIQYYNGEERAKGNILERFSAQQFPDLHSELNLSSLELGDSALYFCASSVEGGYRNTIYFGEGSWLTVV.

This sequence joins TRBV28 and TRBJ2-7, with D possibly being TRBD2 (5 bases). The CDR3 spans 15 residues. V was clipped by 6 bases and J by 5 bases, with 20 bases between them. The germline V gene has CDR1 MDHEN and CDR2 SYDVKM. The CDR3 DNA reads TGTGCCAGCAGCCTCCTTTTGGGAGCAGGCCACGAGCAGTACTTC. It yields the protein CASSLLLGAGHEQYF.

The CDR3: CASSGQAGGGNEQFF. In nucleotides, the CDR3 is TGTGCCAGCAGCGGACAAGCGGGAGGAGGCAATGAGCAGTTCTTC. The rearrangement uses TRBV5-6 and TRBJ2-1, with TRBD2 matching over 9 bases. CDR3 size: 15 residues. Germline lookup yields CDR1 SGHDT and CDR2 YYEEEE. The trim removed 4 bases at V and 6 bases at J, leaving 8 bases unmatched. The whole variable domain, filled in from reference TRBV5-6 and TRBJ2-1, reads DAGVTQSPTHLIKTRGQQVTLRCSPKSGHDTVSWYQQALGQGPQFIFQYYEEEERQRGNFPDRFSGHQFPNYSSELNVNALLLGDSALYLCASSGQAGGGNEQFFGPGTRLTVL.

The chain combines TRBV28 with TRBJ2-7; TRBD1 might be the D (6 bases). V was trimmed by 7 bases and J by 0 bases, leaving 16 bases between them. The CDR3 is 15 amino acids. Germline CDR1 and CDR2: MDHEN and SYDVKM. The CDR3 loop reads CASTLGAASSYEQYF. The CDR3 bases are TGTGCCAGCACCTTGGGGGCGGCGAGCTCCTACGAGCAGTACTTC.

The rearrangement links TRBV7-6 to TRBJ2-7; 7 bases align to TRBD1. CDR3 length equals 15 residues. The germline V gene has CDR1 SGHVS and CDR2 FNYEAQ. The junction had 7 bases not matched to a gene; V was cut back by 3 bases and J by 2 bases. CDR3 residues: CASSLETGYTYEQYF. As DNA, the CDR3 is TGTGCCAGCAGCTTGGAGACAGGGTATACCTACGAGCAGTACTTC.

The chain combines TRBV28 with TRBJ2-7; TRBD2 might be the D (5 bases). Germline V gives CDR1 MDHEN, CDR2 SYDVKM. This CDR3 spans 13 amino acids. Trimming took 4 bases from V and 4 from J, leaving 11 bases between them. DNA for the CDR3: TGTGCCAGCAGTTGGACGGGATTTTACGAGCAGTACTTC. Its protein is CASSWTGFYEQYF.

V gene TRBV28 combines with J gene TRBJ2-7, with 11 bases lining up with TRBD1. Germline CDR1 is MDHEN and CDR2 is SYDVKM. The V segment lost 5 bases and the J segment 3 bases; nucleotides outside the gene matches: 3. The CDR3 covers 14 residues. CDR3 DNA: TGTGCCAGCAGTCCGGACAGGGGGCACTACGAGCAGTACTTC. Its translation is CASSPDRGHYEQYF. Complete variable domain (other parts from reference TRBV28 and TRBJ2-7): DVKVTQSSRYLVKRTGEKVFLECVQDMDHENMFWYRQDPGLGLRLIYFSYDVKMKEKGDIPEGYSVSREKKERFSLILESASTNQTSMYLCASSPDRGHYEQYFGPGTRLTVT.

The chain employs TRBV15 and TRBJ2-2; D remains unclear. Germline V gene lookup returns CDR1 LNHNV and CDR2 YYDKDF (reference sequence). The CDR3 extends over 14 amino acids. V lost 4 bases, J lost 7 bases, and 13 bases lay in between. The CDR3 reads CATSKLGEGGELFF. CDR3 coding DNA: TGTGCCACCAGCAAACTGGGCGAAGGCGGGGAGCTGTTTTTT.

This chain uses TRBV30 with TRBJ1-2; TRBD1 is a possible D gene (5 bases). The CDR3 is 14 amino acids. Germline V gene lookup returns CDR1 GTSNPN and CDR2 SVGIG (reference sequence). V dropped 2 bases and J dropped 5 bases, with 15 bases sitting between them. Here the CDR3 reads CAWSSGFLSYGYTF. CDR3 DNA: TGTGCCTGGAGTTCAGGGTTTCTGTCTTATGGCTACACCTTC.

This chain joins TRBV13 and TRBJ2-7, with TRBD2 identical over 10 bases. V trimming: 3 bases; J trimming: 5 bases; junction bases outside the gene matches: 13. This CDR3 is built from 17 residues. Germline CDR1 reads PRHDT; CDR2 reads FYEKMQ (reference sequence). CDR3 sequence: CASSLGALAGVRNEQYF. The DNA for the CDR3 is TGTGCCAGCAGCTTGGGGGCCCTAGCGGGAGTGAGGAACGAGCAGTACTTC.

This clone appeared a few times. The chain recombines TRBV29-1 with TRBJ2-5, with D possibly matching TRBD2 (5 bases). Trimming stripped 5 bases from V and 5 bases from J, with 15 bases between. Looked up from germline, CDR1 is SQVTM and CDR2 is ANQGSEA. There are 13 residues in the CDR3. CDR3 nucleotides: TGCAGCGTTAACCGGGCTAGCCTCGAGACCCAGTACTTC. This codes for CSVNRASLETQYF.

The chain combines TRBV28 with TRBJ2-7; 7 bases are a match to TRBD2. V lost 5 bases to trimming and J lost 6 bases; unmatched junction nucleotides: 4. The CDR3 has 12 residues. CDR1 is MDHEN, CDR2 SYDVKM, per germline. The CDR3 protein is CASSPGLGEQYF. The CDR3 region has the DNA TGTGCCAGCAGTCCTGGACTAGGCGAGCAGTACTTC.

This chain connects TRBV14 to TRBJ2-7, with TRBD1 identical over 10 bases. With V trimmed by 2 bases and J by 4 bases, 11 bases remained unmatched. CDR1 and CDR2 (germline): SGHDN, FVKESK. There are 17 residues in the CDR3. The CDR3 sequence: CASSQLSVGTGDYEQYF. Written as DNA, the CDR3 is TGTGCCAGCAGCCAACTATCGGTGGGGACAGGGGATTACGAGCAGTACTTC.

This sequence joins TRBV27 and TRBJ2-1; D may be TRBD2 (5 bases). This CDR3 spans 15 amino acids. Germline lookup yields CDR1 MNHEY and CDR2 SMNVEV (reference sequence). Between the trimmed V and J ends, which lost 7 bases and 1 base, there was a span of 14 bases. CDR3 loop: CASKRSGSSYNEQFF. CDR3 nucleotide sequence: TGTGCCAGCAAGCGTAGTGGGAGTTCCTACAATGAGCAGTTCTTC.

This rearrangement joins TRBV6-5 to TRBJ2-5, with D possibly being TRBD2 (6 bases). The CDR3 covers 13 residues. With 5 bases removed from V and 4 bases from J, the gap between germline ends came to 11 bases. Germline V lookup: CDR1 MNHEY, CDR2 SVGAGI. Written as DNA, the CDR3 is TGTGCCAGCAGTAGCCCTAGCGTAGAGACCCAGTACTTC. Translating it yields CASSSPSVETQYF.

The chain couples TRBV13 to TRBJ2-7; D call uncertain. CDR3 length: 14 residues. V lost 5 bases, J lost 2 bases, and 13 bases lay in between. CDR1 is PRHDT, CDR2 FYEKMQ, per germline (reference sequence). In DNA form, the CDR3 reads TGTGCCAGCAGCCTGACTGTTACTCCCTACGAGCAGTACTTC. Amino acid sequence: CASSLTVTPYEQYF.

V usage is TRBV27 and J usage is TRBJ2-7; the match to TRBD1 covers 8 bases. The CDR3 sequence is 14 residues long. Trimming removed 5 bases from V and 5 bases from J; junction bases left unmatched: 8. Germline V gives CDR1 MNHEY, CDR2 SMNVEV (reference sequence). The DNA for the CDR3 is TGTGCCAGCAGTCTGTGGACAGGGAGCGACGAGCAGTACTTC. Amino acid sequence: CASSLWTGSDEQYF.

V gene TRBV5-6 combines with J gene TRBJ1-4; a possible D gene is TRBD1 (5 bases). With 2 bases removed from V and 4 bases from J, the gap between germline ends came to 9 bases. CDR3 length: 14 amino acids. The V gene's germline CDR1 is SGHDT and CDR2 YYEEEE. CDR3 protein: CASSFRGFNEKLFF. The CDR3 nucleotides are TGTGCCAGCAGCTTCCGGGGGTTTAATGAAAAACTGTTTTTT.

The chain uses TRBV9 and TRBJ2-5; D perhaps matches TRBD1 (6 bases). This CDR3 is built from 15 residues. V lost 0 bases to trimming and J lost 7 bases, with 16 bases between them. The germline CDR1 and CDR2 sequences are SGDLS and YYNGEE. The CDR3 reads CASSVGRGPRGTQYF. In nucleotides, the CDR3 is TGTGCCAGCAGCGTAGGTAGGGGCCCCAGGGGGACCCAGTACTTC.

The J gene is TRBJ2-7, the V gene TRBV19, with D tentatively TRBD2 (5 bases). V was shortened by 3 bases and J by 3 bases, with 9 bases between the two germline ends. The length of the CDR3 is 13 residues. Germline lookup yields CDR1 LNHDA and CDR2 SQIVND (reference sequence). CDR3 nucleotides: TGTGCCAGTAGTATCCCGGGATTCTACGAGCAGTACTTC. It translates to CASSIPGFYEQYF.

This chain links TRBV7-9 with TRBJ2-7; 10 bases map to TRBD2. With 1 base clipped from V and 0 bases from J, the junction kept 3 bases outside the gene matches. Germline loops: CDR1 SEHNR, CDR2 FQNEAQ (reference sequence). The CDR3 runs 16 residues. The CDR3 DNA reads as TGTGCCAGCAGCTTAGGGCTAGCGGGGGTCTCCTACGAGCAGTACTTC. It yields the protein CASSLGLAGVSYEQYF.

This chain joins TRBV7-2 and TRBJ1-2; D gene uncertain. This CDR3 has 12 amino acids. V was shortened by 0 bases and J by 5 bases, with 4 bases between the two germline ends. Germline CDR1 reads SGHTA; CDR2 reads FQGNSA. Here the CDR3 reads CASSLASYGYTF. The CDR3 coding sequence is TGTGCCAGCAGCTTAGCATCATATGGCTACACCTTC.

The V call is TRBV5-4, the J call TRBJ2-5; 11 bases fit TRBD1. Germline V gene data show CDR1 as SGHNT and CDR2 as YYREEE (reference sequence). The CDR3 extends over 15 amino acids. V shed 4 bases, J shed 5 bases, and the junction held 7 bases outside the gene matches. CDR3 amino acids: CASSPRTGGVETQYF. The CDR3 DNA reads TGTGCCAGCAGCCCGAGGACAGGGGGCGTGGAGACCCAGTACTTC.

The chain couples TRBV27 to TRBJ2-2; no clear D gene. The CDR3 length is 13 residues. The germline V and J ends were trimmed by 2 bases and 4 bases, with 5 bases remaining between them. Looked up from germline, CDR1 is MNHEY and CDR2 is SMNVEV (reference sequence). Here the CDR3 reads CASSLVVTGELFF. CDR3 DNA sequence: TGTGCCAGCAGTTTAGTAGTCACCGGGGAGCTGTTTTTT.

The chain couples TRBV27 to TRBJ2-3, with TRBD2 as a possible D gene (6 bases). CDR1 is MNHEY and CDR2 is SMNVEV in the germline V gene (reference sequence). Trimming took off 6 bases at V and 2 bases at J, with 12 bases between the two ends. CDR3 length: 14 amino acids. Written as DNA, the CDR3 is TGTGCCAGCAGGGAAACGGGACTCACAGATACGCAGTATTTT. Translated: CASRETGLTDTQYF.

The rearrangement links TRBV5-1 to TRBJ2-7; 7 bases are a match to TRBD1. J was trimmed by 3 bases and V by 2 bases; bases with no gene match: 17. The germline V gene has CDR1 SGHRS and CDR2 YFSETQ. This CDR3 is 18 amino acids long. The CDR3 sequence: CASSFWTGVPTGIYEQYF. CDR3 coding DNA: TGCGCCAGCAGCTTCTGGACAGGTGTCCCCACAGGGATCTACGAGCAGTACTTC.

The chain recombines TRBV28 with TRBJ1-2, with D tentatively TRBD1 (5 bases). The CDR3 has 14 amino acids. Germline V gives CDR1 MDHEN, CDR2 SYDVKM. The V gene lost 6 bases and the J gene lost 3 bases, with 14 bases spanning the gap. CDR3 sequence: CASRVTGGYYGYTF. CDR3 DNA sequence: TGTGCCAGCAGGGTGACGGGGGGTTACTATGGCTACACCTTC.